The sequence of this T cell receptor beta chain was determined in a study of CD8+ T cells in alopecia areata. Study summary: Patients took tofacitinib for 6 to 18 months, followed by 6 drug-free months. General observations from the study: A great number of expanded lesional clones endured in scalp and blood during tofacitinib. It was lesional scalp, especially alopecia totalis/universalis, that showed higher clonality than normal scalp.

RNA was isolated and reverse transcribed to cDNA, the sequencing template. Measured with immunoSEQ multiplex PCR; TCRdb has only the in-frame clones, and not every one. The table includes 150,000 to 200,000 clones, 55% to 75% detected once. V lost 2 bases and J 6 bases, leaving 11 bases between the germline ends. This CDR3 is built from 14 residues. The germline CDR1 and CDR2 sequences are SGDLS and YYNGEE. Treatment meaning: oral pan-JAK inhibitor, 5-10 mg twice daily. This clone was detected many times. Its antigen is currently unknown. The sequencing used CD4+ T cells sorted from blood, collected at week 24, from a patient treated with tofacitinib. The chain carries TRBV9 and TRBJ2-2; D is perhaps TRBD1 (5 bases). The source of this sequence is a human donor with alopecia areata. The chain's CDR3 is CASSVSGYAGELFF. The CDR3 region has the DNA TGTGCCAGCAGCGTTTCAGGGTATGCCGGGGAGCTGTTTTTT.